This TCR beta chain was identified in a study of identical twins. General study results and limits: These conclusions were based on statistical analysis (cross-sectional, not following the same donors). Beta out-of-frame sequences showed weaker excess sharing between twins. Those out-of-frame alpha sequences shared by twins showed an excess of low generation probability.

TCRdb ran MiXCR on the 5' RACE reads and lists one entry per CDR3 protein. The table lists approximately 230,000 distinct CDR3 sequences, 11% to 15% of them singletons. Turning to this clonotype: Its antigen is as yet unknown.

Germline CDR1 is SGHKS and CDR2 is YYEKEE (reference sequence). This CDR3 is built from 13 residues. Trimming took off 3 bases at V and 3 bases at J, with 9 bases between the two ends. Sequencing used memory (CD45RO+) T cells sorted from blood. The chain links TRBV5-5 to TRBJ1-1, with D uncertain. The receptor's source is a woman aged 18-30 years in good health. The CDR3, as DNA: TGTGCCAGCAGCTATTCGTCAGACACTGAAGCTTTCTTT. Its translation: CASSYSSDTEAFF.